The 17 T cell receptor beta chains reported below all come from one sample, sequenced in a study of blood T cell repertoires in COVID-19. This table comes from immunoSEQ multiplex PCR, and its TCRdb copy is limited to in-frame clones, with some not included. This repertoire shows tens of thousands of clones, over 75% found once; its top ten account for 7.5% to 10%. Sample: peripheral blood. The receptor set was obtained from a human donor in a cohort sampled during active COVID-19.

The chain is built from TRBV9 and TRBJ2-2; 9 bases are a match to TRBD1. The length of the CDR3 is 18 residues. V lost 1 base and J lost 5; bases outside the gene matches: 12. From germline, CDR1 is SGDLS and CDR2 YYNGEE. CDR3 DNA: TGTGCCAGCAGCGTACGTCTTTCCGGGACAGGGAAGACCGGGGAGCTGTTTTTT. This translates into CASSVRLSGTGKTGELFF.

The chain combines TRBV9 with TRBJ2-5; the D gene is possibly TRBD2 (6 bases). V lost 4 bases and J lost 2, with 12 bases in between. Looked up from germline, CDR1 is SGDLS and CDR2 is YYNGEE. CDR3 length: 14 amino acids. The CDR3 nucleotides are TGTGCCAGCAGCCTCGGGACTCGACAAGAGACCCAGTACTTC. It yields the protein CASSLGTRQETQYF. Drawing the rest from reference TRBV9 and TRBJ2-5, the complete variable domain is DSGVTQTPKHLITATGQRVTLRCSPRSGDLSVYWYQQSLDQGLQFLIQYYNGEERAKGNILERFSAQQFPDLHSELNLSSLELGDSALYFCASSLGTRQETQYFGPGTRLLVL.

The gene calls are TRBV5-1 and TRBJ1-1; 8 positions agree with TRBD1. CDR3 length: 15 amino acids. Germline V gives CDR1 SGHRS, CDR2 YFSETQ. After removal of 2 bases from V and 6 bases from J, the junction contained 9 bases not matched to a gene. The CDR3 is CASSLKAGGLAEAFF. CDR3 sequence (DNA): TGCGCCAGCAGCTTAAAGGCAGGGGGCCTCGCTGAAGCTTTCTTT.

This sequence joins TRBV5-1 and TRBJ2-7; 8 nucleotides align to TRBD1. V was clipped by 6 bases and J by 5 bases; unmatched bases: 16. The CDR3 consists of 16 residues. CDR1 and CDR2 from the germline V gene are SGHRS and YFSETQ. The CDR3 DNA reads TGCGCCAGCACCATGGCCGTCGGGACAGGACTGGACGAGCAGTACTTC. Translation: CASTMAVGTGLDEQYF.

The rearrangement uses TRBV5-4 and TRBJ1-1; no clear D. V was trimmed by 5 bases and J by 0 bases, leaving 17 bases between them. Germline V CDR1 and CDR2: SGHNT, YYREEE (reference sequence). The CDR3 runs 16 residues. The DNA for the CDR3 is TGTGCCAGCAGTTTCGCCAGAGGCAATGTGAACACTGAAGCTTTCTTT. This sequence encodes CASSFARGNVNTEAFF.

The rearrangement links TRBV28 to TRBJ1-1, with D maybe TRBD1 (6 bases). Trimming cost V 2 bases and J 0 bases, with 7 bases left between them. The V gene's germline CDR1 is MDHEN and CDR2 SYDVKM. The CDR3 is 14 amino acids. CDR3 nucleotides: TGTGCCAGCAGTTTACCAGGGGTGAACACTGAAGCTTTCTTT. It yields the protein CASSLPGVNTEAFF. Together with reference TRBV28 and TRBJ1-1, the CDR3 gives the full variable domain: DVKVTQSSRYLVKRTGEKVFLECVQDMDHENMFWYRQDPGLGLRLIYFSYDVKMKEKGDIPEGYSVSREKKERFSLILESASTNQTSMYLCASSLPGVNTEAFFGQGTRLTVV.

The chain uses TRBV3-1 (or the pseudogene TRBV3-2) and TRBJ2-6, with D unclear. Germline CDR1 reads LGHDT; CDR2 reads YNNKEL (reference sequence). Trimming removed 3 bases at V and 8 bases at J, with 8 bases between. This CDR3 is 13 amino acids long. CDR3 amino acids: CASSQRLPNVLTF. CDR3 bases: TGTGCCAGCAGCCAGAGGTTGCCCAACGTCCTGACTTTC.

The chain couples TRBV19 to TRBJ1-3, with D perhaps TRBD1 (6 bases). Germline V gene lookup returns CDR1 LNHDA and CDR2 SQIVND (reference sequence). The CDR3 consists of 15 residues. With 3 bases removed from V and 3 bases from J, the gap between germline ends came to 12 bases. As DNA, the CDR3 is TGTGCCAGTAGTATGGAACAGGGTTTTGGAAACACCATATATTTT. Its protein is CASSMEQGFGNTIYF.

The rearrangement joins TRBV7-2 to TRBJ2-3; D may be TRBD1 (6 bases). CDR3 size: 16 residues. The germline gives CDR1 SGHTA, CDR2 FQGNSA. The germline V and J ends were trimmed by 2 bases and 4 bases, with 16 bases remaining between them. The CDR3 protein is CASSLWSGRGADTQYF. The DNA for the CDR3 is TGTGCCAGCAGCTTATGGAGTGGCAGGGGAGCAGATACGCAGTATTTT.

The gene calls are TRBV7-9 and TRBJ1-1, with D maybe TRBD1 (6 bases). Germline V lookup: CDR1 SEHNR, CDR2 FQNEAQ (reference sequence). The V end lost 2 bases, the J end lost 1 base, and 11 bases lay between the germline ends. This CDR3 is built from 15 residues. Written as DNA, the CDR3 is TGTGCCAGCAGCTTATTGGGGGCAAGGAACACTGAAGCTTTCTTT. Amino acid sequence: CASSLLGARNTEAFF.

The rearrangement links TRBV5-6 to TRBJ2-3, with 9 bases aligning to TRBD1. The CDR3 totals 18 residues. V lost 0 bases, J lost 0 bases, and 8 bases stayed unmatched. CDR1 and CDR2 (germline): SGHDT, YYEEEE. CDR3 loop: CASSLGGTGHSSTDTQYF. For the CDR3, the DNA is TGTGCCAGCAGCTTGGGGGGGACAGGGCATTCTAGCACAGATACGCAGTATTTT.

The chain uses TRBV9 and TRBJ2-1; TRBD2 matches 14 bases. Trimming removed 4 bases from V and 10 bases from J; junction bases left unmatched: 10. Per germline, CDR1 SGDLS and CDR2 YYNGEE. The CDR3 spans 16 residues. The CDR3 coding sequence is TGTGCCAGCAGCCCCCGACCAGGGACTAGCGGGGGAGAGCAGTTCTTC. It translates to CASSPRPGTSGGEQFF.

The CDR3 coding sequence is TGTGCCAGCAGTTTATCCTTCGGGGGAGCTTACGAGCAGTACTTC. This gives the protein CASSLSFGGAYEQYF. The rearrangement links TRBV27 to TRBJ2-7, with D perhaps TRBD2 (6 bases). The CDR3 extends over 15 amino acids. V dropped 0 bases and J dropped 4 bases, with 13 bases sitting between them. The V gene's germline CDR1 is MNHEY and CDR2 SMNVEV (reference sequence).

The chain combines TRBV18 with TRBJ2-7, with 9 bases lining up with TRBD1. Germline loops: CDR1 KGHSH, CDR2 LQKENI. With V trimmed by 4 bases and J by 6 bases, 7 bases remained unmatched. The CDR3 is made up of 14 amino acids. The CDR3 DNA reads as TGTGCCAGCTCACGGGACAGGGCTTTCGGCGAGCAGTACTTC. Amino acids: CASSRDRAFGEQYF.

The chain has TRBV9 and TRBJ2-6; D remains ambiguous. The CDR3 extends over 14 amino acids. The germline CDR1 and CDR2 sequences are SGDLS and YYNGEE. The V gene lost 3 bases and the J gene lost 1 base, with 5 bases spanning the gap. Written as DNA, the CDR3 is TGTGCCAGCAGCGCCTCGTCTGGGGCCAACGTCCTGACTTTC. Translating it yields CASSASSGANVLTF.

The chain carries TRBV5-1 and TRBJ1-1; 7 bases align to TRBD1. The CDR3 is made up of 16 amino acids. The trim removed 0 bases at V and 3 bases at J, leaving 8 bases unmatched. Germline CDR1 SGHRS, CDR2 YFSETQ. This CDR3 reads CASSLATGEGDTEAFF. In DNA, the CDR3 is TGCGCCAGCAGCTTGGCCACAGGGGAAGGGGACACTGAAGCTTTCTTT. Full variable domain (missing parts from reference TRBV5-1 and TRBJ1-1): KAGVTQTPRYLIKTRGQQVTLSCSPISGHRSVSWYQQTPGQGLQFLFEYFSETQRNKGNFPGRFSGRQFSNSRSEMNVSTLELGDSALYLCASSLATGEGDTEAFFGQGTRLTVV.

This clone was counted between two and nine times. The CDR3 sequence is CASSLPPSGEQFF. The DNA of the CDR3 is TGTGCCAGCAGCTTACCCCCTAGCGGTGAGCAGTTCTTC. The chain uses TRBV6-2 or TRBV6-3 and TRBJ2-1, with 7 bases that match TRBD2. CDR1 is MNHEY and CDR2 is SVGEGT in the germline V gene. The CDR3 runs to 13 residues. With V trimmed by 6 bases and J by 9 bases, 8 bases remained unmatched.